This T cell receptor (beta chain) appears in the sequencing data of a study of T cells after yellow fever vaccination. Overall study: SMART-Seq v4 Ultra Low Input prepared libraries from low-cell fractions. General study points: By day 5 rather than day 15, the secondary response had peaked, though it was weaker.

Only a few counts were recorded for this clonotype. Its specificity is unknown. TCRdb analysed the 5' RACE reads with MiXCR anew, one entry per CDR3 protein. This sample yields some 600,000 distinct CDR3 sequences, of which roughly an eighth are seen a single time; about 15% belongs to the top ten. The CDR3 has 13 residues. V trimming: 4 bases; J trimming: 7 bases; junction bases outside the gene matches: 7. Germline V gene sequence: CDR1 SGHRS, CDR2 YFSETQ. This chain connects TRBV5-1 to TRBJ1-2; 7 positions agree with TRBD1. The receptor's source is a man aged 25 to 40 who received the YFV17D yellow fever vaccine. Sequences were derived from PBMCs, sampled on the day of the yellow fever booster vaccination. The CDR3 nucleotides read TGCGCCAGCAGCGAGGACAGGAGGGGTGGCTACACCTTC. Translating it yields CASSEDRRGGYTF.